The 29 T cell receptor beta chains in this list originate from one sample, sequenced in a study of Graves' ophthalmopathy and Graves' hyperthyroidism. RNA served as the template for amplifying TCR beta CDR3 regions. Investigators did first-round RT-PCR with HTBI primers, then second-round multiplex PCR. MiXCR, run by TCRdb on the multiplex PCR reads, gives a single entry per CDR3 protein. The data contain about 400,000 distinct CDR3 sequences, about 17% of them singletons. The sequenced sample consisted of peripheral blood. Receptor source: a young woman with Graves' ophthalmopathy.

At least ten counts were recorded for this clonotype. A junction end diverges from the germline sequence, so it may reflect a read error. The CDR3: CASRGSNRPQHF. The DNA of the CDR3 is TGTGCCAGCAGGGGATCAAATCGGCCCCAGCATTTT. This chain joins TRBV28 and TRBJ1-5; D is unresolved. The CDR3 is 12 residues long. Germline values: CDR1 MDHEN, CDR2 SYDVKM.

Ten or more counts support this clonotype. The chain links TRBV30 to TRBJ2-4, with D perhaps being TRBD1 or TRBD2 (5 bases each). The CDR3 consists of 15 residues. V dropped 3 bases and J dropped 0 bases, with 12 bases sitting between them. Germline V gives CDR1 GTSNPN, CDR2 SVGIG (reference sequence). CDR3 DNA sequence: TGTGCCTGGAGAGGGACCCCAGAAGCCAAAAACATTCAGTACTTC. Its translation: CAWRGTPEAKNIQYF.

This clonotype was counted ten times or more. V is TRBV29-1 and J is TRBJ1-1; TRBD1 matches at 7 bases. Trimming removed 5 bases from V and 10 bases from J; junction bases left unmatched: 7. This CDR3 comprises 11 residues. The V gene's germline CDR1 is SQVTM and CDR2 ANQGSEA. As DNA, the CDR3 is TGCAGCGTTACTACAGGGGTTGTAGCTTTCTTT. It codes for CSVTTGVVAFF.

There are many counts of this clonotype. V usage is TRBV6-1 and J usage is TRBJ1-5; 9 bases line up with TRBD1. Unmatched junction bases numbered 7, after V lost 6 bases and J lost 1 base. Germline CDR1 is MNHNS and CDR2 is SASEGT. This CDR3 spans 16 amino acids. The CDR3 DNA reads TGTGCCAGCAGGTCGGACAGGGGAGGAAGCAATCAGCCCCAGCATTTT. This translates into CASRSDRGGSNQPQHF.

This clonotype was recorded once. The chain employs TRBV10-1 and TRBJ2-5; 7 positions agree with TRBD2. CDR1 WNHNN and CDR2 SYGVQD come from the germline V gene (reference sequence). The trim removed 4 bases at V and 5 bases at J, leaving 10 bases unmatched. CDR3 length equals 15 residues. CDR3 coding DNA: TGCGCCAGCAGTGCCACCGGGGGGAGTGGTGAGACCCAGTACTTC. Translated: CASSATGGSGETQYF.

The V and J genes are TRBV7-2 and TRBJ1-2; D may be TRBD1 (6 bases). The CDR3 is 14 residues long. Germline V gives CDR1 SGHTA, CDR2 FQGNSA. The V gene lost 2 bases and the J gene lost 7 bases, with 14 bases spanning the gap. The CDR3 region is CASSLQQGSSGYTF. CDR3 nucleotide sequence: TGTGCCAGCAGCTTACAACAGGGAAGTAGTGGCTACACCTTC.

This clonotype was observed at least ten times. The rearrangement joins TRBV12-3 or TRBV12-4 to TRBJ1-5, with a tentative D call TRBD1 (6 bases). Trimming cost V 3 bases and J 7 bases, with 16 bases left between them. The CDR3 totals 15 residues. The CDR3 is CASSFDGTREQPQHF. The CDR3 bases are TGTGCCAGCAGTTTTGACGGGACACGGGAACAGCCCCAGCATTTT.

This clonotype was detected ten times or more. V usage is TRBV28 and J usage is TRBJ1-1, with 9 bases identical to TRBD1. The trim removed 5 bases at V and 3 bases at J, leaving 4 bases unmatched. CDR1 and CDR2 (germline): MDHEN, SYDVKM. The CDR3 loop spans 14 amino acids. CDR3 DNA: TGTGCCAGCAGTGGGACAGGGCGGTACACTGAAGCTTTCTTT. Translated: CASSGTGRYTEAFF.

CDR3 sequence reads: CASSGAGLTGSPLHF. The CDR3 DNA sequence: TGTGCCAGCAGCGGGGCCGGGCTCACTGGTTCACCCCTCCACTTT. The chain links TRBV12-3 or TRBV12-4 to TRBJ1-6, with D perhaps matching TRBD1 (5 bases). V lost 6 bases and J lost 9, with 18 bases in between. The CDR3 loop spans 15 amino acids.

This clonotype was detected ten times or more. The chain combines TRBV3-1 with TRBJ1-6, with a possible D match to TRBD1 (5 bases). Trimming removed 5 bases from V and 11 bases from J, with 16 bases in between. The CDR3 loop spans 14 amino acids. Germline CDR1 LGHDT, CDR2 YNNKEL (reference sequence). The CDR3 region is CASSLNGGRPPLHF. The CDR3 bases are TGTGCCAGCAGCTTGAACGGGGGACGACCACCCCTCCACTTT.

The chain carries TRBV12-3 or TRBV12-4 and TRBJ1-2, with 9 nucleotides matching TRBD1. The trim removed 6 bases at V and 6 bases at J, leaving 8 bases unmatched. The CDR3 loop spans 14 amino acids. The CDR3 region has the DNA TGTGCCAGCAGCGGGGACAGGGAGATAGATGGCTACACCTTC. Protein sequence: CASSGDREIDGYTF.

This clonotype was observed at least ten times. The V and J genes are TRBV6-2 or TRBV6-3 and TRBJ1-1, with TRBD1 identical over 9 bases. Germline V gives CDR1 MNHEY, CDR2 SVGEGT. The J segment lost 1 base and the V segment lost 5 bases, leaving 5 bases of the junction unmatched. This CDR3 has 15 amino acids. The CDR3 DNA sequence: TGTGCCAGCAGTAAACCGGGACAGGGGAACACTGAAGCTTTCTTT. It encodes CASSKPGQGNTEAFF.

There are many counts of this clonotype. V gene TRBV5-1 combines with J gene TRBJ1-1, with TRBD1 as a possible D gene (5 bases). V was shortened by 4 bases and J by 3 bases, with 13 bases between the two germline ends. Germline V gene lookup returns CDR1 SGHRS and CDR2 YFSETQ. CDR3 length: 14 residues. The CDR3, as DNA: TGCGCCAGCAGCGGCGGACCAGGGTACACTGAAGCTTTCTTT. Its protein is CASSGGPGYTEAFF. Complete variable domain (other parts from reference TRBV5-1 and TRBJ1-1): KAGVTQTPRYLIKTRGQQVTLSCSPISGHRSVSWYQQTPGQGLQFLFEYFSETQRNKGNFPGRFSGRQFSNSRSEMNVSTLELGDSALYLCASSGGPGYTEAFFGQGTRLTVV.

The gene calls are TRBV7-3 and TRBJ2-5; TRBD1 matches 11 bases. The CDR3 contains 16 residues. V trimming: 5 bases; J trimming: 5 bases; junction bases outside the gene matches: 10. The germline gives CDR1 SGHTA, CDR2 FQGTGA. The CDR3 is CASSPAPGQGVETQYF. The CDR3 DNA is TGTGCCAGCAGCCCCGCCCCGGGACAGGGGGTCGAGACCCAGTACTTC.

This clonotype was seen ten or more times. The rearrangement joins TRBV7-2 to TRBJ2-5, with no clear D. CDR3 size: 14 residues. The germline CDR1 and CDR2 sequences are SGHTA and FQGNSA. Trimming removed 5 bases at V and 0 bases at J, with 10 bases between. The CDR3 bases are TGTGCCAGCAGCCCACGTGCGTACCAAGAGACCCAGTACTTC. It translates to CASSPRAYQETQYF.

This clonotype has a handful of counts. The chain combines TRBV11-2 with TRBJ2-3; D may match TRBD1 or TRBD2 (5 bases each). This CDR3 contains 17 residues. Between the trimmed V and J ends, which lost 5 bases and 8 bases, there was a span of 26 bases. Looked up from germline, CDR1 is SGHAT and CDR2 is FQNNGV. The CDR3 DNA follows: TGTGCCAGCAGCCTCGAAGCGATCGGGACGCAAGGAGCTACGCAGTATTTT. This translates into CASSLEAIGTQGATQYF.

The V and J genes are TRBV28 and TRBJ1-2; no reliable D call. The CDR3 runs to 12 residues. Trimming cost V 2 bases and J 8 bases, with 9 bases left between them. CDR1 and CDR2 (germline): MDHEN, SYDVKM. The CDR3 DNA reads TGTGCCAGCAGTTTACAACAGATAGGCTACACCTTC. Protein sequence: CASSLQQIGYTF.

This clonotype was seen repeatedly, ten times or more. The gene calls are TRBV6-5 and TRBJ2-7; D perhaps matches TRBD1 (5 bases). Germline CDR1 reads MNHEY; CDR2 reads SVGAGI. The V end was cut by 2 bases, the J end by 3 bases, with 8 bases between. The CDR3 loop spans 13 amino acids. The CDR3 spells CASSYQGSYEQYF. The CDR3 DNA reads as TGTGCCAGCAGTTACCAGGGCAGCTACGAGCAGTACTTC.

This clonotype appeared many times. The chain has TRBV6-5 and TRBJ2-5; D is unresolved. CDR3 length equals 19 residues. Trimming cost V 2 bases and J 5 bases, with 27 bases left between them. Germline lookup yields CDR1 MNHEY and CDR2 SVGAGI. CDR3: CASSYHSTRKGPQWETQYF. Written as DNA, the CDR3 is TGTGCCAGCAGTTACCACTCGACAAGAAAGGGCCCTCAGTGGGAGACCCAGTACTTC.

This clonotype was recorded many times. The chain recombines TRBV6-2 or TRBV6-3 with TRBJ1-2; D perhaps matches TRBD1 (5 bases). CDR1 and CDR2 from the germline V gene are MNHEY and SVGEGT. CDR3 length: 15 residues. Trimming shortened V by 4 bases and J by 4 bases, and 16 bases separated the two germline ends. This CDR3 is CASSSRDQSSYGYTF. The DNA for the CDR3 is TGTGCCAGCAGTTCCAGGGACCAGTCTTCCTATGGCTACACCTTC.

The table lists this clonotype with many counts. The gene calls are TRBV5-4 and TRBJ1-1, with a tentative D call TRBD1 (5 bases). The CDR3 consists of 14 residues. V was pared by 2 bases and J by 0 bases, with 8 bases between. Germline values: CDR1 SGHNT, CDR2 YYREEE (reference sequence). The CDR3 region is CASSLRGLNTEAFF. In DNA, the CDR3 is TGTGCCAGCAGCTTAAGGGGCCTGAACACTGAAGCTTTCTTT.

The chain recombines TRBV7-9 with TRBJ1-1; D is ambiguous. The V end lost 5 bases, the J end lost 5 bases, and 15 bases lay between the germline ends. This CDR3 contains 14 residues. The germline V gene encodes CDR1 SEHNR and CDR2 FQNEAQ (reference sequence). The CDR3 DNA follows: TGTGCCAGCAGCAAAGACTGGTTGGGGACTGAAGCTTTCTTT. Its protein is CASSKDWLGTEAFF.

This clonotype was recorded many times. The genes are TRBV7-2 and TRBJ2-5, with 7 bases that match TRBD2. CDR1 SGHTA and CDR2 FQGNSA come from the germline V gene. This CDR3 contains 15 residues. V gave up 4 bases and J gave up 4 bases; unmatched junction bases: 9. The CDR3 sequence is CASSSTGGSRETQYF. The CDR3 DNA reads TGTGCCAGCAGCTCGACGGGCGGGAGCAGAGAGACCCAGTACTTC.

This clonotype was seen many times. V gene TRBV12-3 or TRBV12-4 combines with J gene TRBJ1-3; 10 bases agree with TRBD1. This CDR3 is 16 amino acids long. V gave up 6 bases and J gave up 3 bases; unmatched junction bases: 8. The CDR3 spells CASSPRDRGFGNTIYF. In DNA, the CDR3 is TGTGCCAGCAGCCCCAGGGACAGGGGATTTGGAAACACCATATATTTT.

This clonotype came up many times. The CDR3 protein is CASSPEGRRGYTF. DNA for the CDR3: TGTGCCAGCTCACCGGAAGGGCGGCGTGGCTACACCTTC. The gene calls are TRBV18 and TRBJ1-2; D is uncertain. This CDR3 region has 13 residues. The V gene lost 3 bases and the J gene lost 7 bases, with 12 bases spanning the gap. Per germline, CDR1 KGHSH and CDR2 LQKENI.

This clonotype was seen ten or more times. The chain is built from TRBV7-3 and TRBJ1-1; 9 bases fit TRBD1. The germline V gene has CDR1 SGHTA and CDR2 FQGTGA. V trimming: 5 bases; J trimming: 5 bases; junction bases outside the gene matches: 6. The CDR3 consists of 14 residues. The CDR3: CASSQGTGPTEAFF. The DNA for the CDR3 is TGTGCCAGCAGCCAGGGGACAGGGCCGACTGAAGCTTTCTTT.

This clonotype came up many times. The CDR3 spells CASSQEQQSYGYTF. In DNA form, the CDR3 reads TGCGCCAGCAGCCAAGAACAACAGTCCTATGGCTACACCTTC. The V gene is TRBV4-1, the J gene TRBJ1-2; D gene unclear. There are 14 residues in the CDR3. The V end was cut by 0 bases, the J end by 4 bases, with 9 bases between. Germline CDR1 MGHRA, CDR2 YSYEKL.

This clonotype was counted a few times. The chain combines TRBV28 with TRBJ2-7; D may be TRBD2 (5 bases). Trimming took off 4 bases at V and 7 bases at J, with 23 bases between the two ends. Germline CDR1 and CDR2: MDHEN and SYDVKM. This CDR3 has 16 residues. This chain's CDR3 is CASSWGRGGRSAEQYF. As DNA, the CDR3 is TGTGCCAGCAGTTGGGGTCGAGGAGGCAGGTCTGCGGAGCAGTACTTC.

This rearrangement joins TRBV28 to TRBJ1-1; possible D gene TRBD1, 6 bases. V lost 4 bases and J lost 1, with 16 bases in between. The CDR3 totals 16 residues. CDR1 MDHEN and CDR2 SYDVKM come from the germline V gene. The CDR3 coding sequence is TGTGCCAGCAGTTACCTTAGGACAGCTCCGAACACTGAAGCTTTCTTT. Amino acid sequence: CASSYLRTAPNTEAFF. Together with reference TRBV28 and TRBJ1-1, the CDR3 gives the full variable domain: DVKVTQSSRYLVKRTGEKVFLECVQDMDHENMFWYRQDPGLGLRLIYFSYDVKMKEKGDIPEGYSVSREKKERFSLILESASTNQTSMYLCASSYLRTAPNTEAFFGQGTRLTVV.